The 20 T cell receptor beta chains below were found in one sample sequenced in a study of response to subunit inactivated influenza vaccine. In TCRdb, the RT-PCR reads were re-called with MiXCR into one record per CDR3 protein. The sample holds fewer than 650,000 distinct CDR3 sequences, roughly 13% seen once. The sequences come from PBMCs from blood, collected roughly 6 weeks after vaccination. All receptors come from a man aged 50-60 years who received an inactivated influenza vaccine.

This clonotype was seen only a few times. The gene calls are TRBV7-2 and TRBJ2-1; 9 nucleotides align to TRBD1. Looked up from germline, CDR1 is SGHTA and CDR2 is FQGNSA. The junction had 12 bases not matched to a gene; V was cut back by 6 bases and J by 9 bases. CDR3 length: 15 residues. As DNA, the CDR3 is TGTGCCAGCAGGCCCGGGACAGGGTATGAGAGTGAGCAGTTCTTC. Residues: CASRPGTGYESEQFF.

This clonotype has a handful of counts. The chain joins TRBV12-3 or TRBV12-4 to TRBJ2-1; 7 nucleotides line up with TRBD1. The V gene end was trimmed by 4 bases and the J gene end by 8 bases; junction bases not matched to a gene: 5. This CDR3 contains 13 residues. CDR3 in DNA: TGTGCCAGCAGTTCATACAGGGGTGATGAGCAGTTCTTC. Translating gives CASSSYRGDEQFF.

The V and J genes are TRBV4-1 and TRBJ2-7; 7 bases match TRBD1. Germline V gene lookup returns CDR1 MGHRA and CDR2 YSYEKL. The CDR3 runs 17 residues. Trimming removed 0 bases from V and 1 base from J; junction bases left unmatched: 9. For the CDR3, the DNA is TGCGCCAGCAGCCAAGACTTGGACAGGCTGACATCCTACGAGCAGTACTTC. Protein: CASSQDLDRLTSYEQYF.

The chain's CDR3 is CATSVSSGGTDTQYF. The DNA for the CDR3 is TGTGCCACCAGTGTTAGTAGCGGGGGCACAGATACGCAGTATTTT. This rearrangement joins TRBV24-1 to TRBJ2-3; TRBD2 aligns across 8 bases. Germline values: CDR1 KGHDR, CDR2 SFDVKD. V lost 5 bases, J lost 1 base, and 4 bases stayed unmatched. The CDR3 extends over 15 amino acids.

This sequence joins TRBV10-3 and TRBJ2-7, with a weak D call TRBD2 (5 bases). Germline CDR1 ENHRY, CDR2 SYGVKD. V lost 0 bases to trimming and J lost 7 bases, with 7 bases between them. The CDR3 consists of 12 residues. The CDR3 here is CAISESPGEQYF. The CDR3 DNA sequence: TGTGCCATCAGTGAGTCGCCGGGGGAGCAGTACTTC.

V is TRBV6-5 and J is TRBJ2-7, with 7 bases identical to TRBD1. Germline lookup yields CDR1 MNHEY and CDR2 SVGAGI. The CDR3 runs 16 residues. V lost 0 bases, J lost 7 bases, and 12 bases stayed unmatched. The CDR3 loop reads CASSYSISDRDEEQYF. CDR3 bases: TGTGCCAGCAGTTACTCAATCAGTGACAGGGATGAAGAGCAGTACTTC.

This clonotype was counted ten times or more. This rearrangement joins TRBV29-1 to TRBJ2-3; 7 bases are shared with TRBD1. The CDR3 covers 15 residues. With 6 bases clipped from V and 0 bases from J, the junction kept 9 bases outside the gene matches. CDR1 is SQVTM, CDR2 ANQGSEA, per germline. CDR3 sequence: CSVGRQGLSTDTQYF. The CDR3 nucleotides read TGCAGCGTCGGTAGACAGGGCCTAAGCACAGATACGCAGTATTTT.

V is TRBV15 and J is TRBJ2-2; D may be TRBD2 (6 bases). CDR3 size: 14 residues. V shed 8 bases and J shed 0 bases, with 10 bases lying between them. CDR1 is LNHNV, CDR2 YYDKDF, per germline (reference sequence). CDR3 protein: CATWDFANTGELFF. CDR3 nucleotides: TGTGCCACCTGGGACTTCGCGAACACCGGGGAGCTGTTTTTT.

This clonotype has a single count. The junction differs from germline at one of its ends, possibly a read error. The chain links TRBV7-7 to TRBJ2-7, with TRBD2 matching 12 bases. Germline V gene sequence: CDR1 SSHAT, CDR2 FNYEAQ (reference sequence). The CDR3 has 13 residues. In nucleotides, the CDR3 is TGTGCCAGCAGCCTAGCGGGAGGGGTCGAGCAGTACTTC. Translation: CASSLAGGVEQYF.

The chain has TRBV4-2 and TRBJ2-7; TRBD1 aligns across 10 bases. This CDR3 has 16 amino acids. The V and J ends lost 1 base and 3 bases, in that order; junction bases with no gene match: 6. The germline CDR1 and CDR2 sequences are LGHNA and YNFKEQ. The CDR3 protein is CASSQAGTGVIYEQYF. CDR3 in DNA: TGTGCCAGCAGCCAAGCCGGGACAGGGGTAATCTACGAGCAGTACTTC.

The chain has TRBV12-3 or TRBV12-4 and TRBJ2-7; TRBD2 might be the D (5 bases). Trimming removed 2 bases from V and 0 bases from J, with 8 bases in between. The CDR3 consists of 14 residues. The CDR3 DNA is TGTGCCAGCAGTTTATGGAGGAGCTCCTACGAGCAGTACTTC. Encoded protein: CASSLWRSSYEQYF.

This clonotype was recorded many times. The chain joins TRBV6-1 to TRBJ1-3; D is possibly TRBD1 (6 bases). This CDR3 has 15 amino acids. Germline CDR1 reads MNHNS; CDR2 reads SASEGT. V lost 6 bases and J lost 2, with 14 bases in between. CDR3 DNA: TGTGCCAGCAGCACCAACAGGGAACCTGGAAACACCATATATTTT. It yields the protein CASSTNREPGNTIYF.

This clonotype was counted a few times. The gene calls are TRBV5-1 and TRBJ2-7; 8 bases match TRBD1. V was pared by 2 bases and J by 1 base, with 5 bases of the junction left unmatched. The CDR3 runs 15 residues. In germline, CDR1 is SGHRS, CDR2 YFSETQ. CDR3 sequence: CASSLENRGSYEQYF. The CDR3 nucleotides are TGCGCCAGCAGCTTAGAAAACAGGGGGTCCTACGAGCAGTACTTC.

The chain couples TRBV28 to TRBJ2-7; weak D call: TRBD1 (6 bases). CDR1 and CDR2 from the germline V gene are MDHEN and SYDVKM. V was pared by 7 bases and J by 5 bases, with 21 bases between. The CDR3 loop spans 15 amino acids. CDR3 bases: TGTGCCAGCAATCCTGGGGGCGTCGGTGTTAACGAGCAGTACTTC. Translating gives CASNPGGVGVNEQYF.

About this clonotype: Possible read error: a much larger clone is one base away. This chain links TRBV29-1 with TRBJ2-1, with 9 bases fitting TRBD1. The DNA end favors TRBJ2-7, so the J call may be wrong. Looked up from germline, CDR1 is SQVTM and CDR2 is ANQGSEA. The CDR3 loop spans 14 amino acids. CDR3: CSVGPGQGTHEQYF. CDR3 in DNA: TGCAGCGTTGGACCGGGACAGGGCACCCATGAGCAGTACTTC.

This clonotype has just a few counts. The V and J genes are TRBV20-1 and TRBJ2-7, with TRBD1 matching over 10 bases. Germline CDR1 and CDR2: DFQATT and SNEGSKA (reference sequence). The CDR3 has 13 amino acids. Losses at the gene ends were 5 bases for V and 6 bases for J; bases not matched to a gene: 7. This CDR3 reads CSAPKGQGSEQYF. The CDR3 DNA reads TGCAGTGCTCCCAAGGGACAGGGGAGCGAGCAGTACTTC.

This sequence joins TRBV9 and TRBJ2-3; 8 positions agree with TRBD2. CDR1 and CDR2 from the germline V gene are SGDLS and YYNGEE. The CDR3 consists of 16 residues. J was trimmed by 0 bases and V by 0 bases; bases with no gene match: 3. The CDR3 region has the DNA TGTGCCAGCAGCGTAGAAGGACTAGCTAGCACAGATACGCAGTATTTT. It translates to CASSVEGLASTDTQYF.

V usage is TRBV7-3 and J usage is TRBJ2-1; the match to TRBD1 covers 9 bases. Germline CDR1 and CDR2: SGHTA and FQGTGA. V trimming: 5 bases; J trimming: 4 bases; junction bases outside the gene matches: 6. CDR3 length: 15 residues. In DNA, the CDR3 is TGTGCCAGCAGCCACCGGGACAGGGATTACAATGAGCAGTTCTTC. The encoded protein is CASSHRDRDYNEQFF. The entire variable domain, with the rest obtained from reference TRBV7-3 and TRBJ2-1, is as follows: GAGVSQTPSNKVTEKGKYVELRCDPISGHTALYWYRQSLGQGPEFLIYFQGTGAADDSGLPNDRFFAVRPEGSVSTLKIQRTERGDSAVYLCASSHRDRDYNEQFFGPGTRLTVL.

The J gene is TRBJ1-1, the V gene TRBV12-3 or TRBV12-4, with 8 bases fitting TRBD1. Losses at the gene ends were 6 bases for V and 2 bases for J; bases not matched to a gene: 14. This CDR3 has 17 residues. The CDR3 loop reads CASSARSGQGSNTEAFF. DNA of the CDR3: TGTGCCAGCAGCGCCCGGAGTGGACAGGGATCAAACACTGAAGCTTTCTTT.

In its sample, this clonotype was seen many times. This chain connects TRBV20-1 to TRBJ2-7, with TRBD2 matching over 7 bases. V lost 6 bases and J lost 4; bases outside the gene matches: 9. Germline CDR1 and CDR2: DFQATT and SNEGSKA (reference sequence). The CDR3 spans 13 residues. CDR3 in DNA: TGCAGTGCCCCAAAGCGGGATAGGTACGAGCAGTACTTC. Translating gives CSAPKRDRYEQYF.